This entry lists 11 T cell receptor beta chains sequenced from one sample in a study of neurological immune-mediated disorders. TCRdb called the 5' RACE reads again in MiXCR, with one record for every CDR3 protein. The table lists over 70,000 distinct CDR3 sequences, roughly 10% of them singletons. Specified time point: longitudinal time-point 1 (baseline). The sample taken for sequencing was PBMCs. Receptors were obtained from a man aged 25 to 40 in good health.

This clonotype was recorded many times. The chain is built from TRBV5-1 and TRBJ2-1; maybe TRBD1 (6 bases). The V gene's germline CDR1 is SGHRS and CDR2 YFSETQ. Trimming pared 1 base from V and 9 bases from J, leaving 17 bases between. CDR3 length equals 15 residues. This CDR3 reads CASSLTGQGIGEQFF. The CDR3 coding sequence is TGCGCCAGCAGCTTGACGGGGCAGGGGATCGGTGAGCAGTTCTTC.

This clonotype has a handful of counts. The chain carries TRBV20-1 and TRBJ2-7; possible D gene TRBD1, 6 bases. Germline values: CDR1 DFQATT, CDR2 SNEGSKA (reference sequence). The CDR3 has 10 residues. V dropped 4 bases and J dropped 8 bases, with 9 bases sitting between them. CDR3: CSANDRKQYF. CDR3 bases: TGCAGTGCTAACGACAGGAAGCAGTACTTC.

The sample holds many counts of this clonotype. The CDR3 here is CASRSSGRPRQFF. The CDR3 DNA is TGTGCCAGCAGATCTAGCGGGAGACCCCGGCAGTTCTTC. The rearrangement links TRBV2 to TRBJ2-1; 10 bases map to TRBD2. V was pared by 6 bases and J by 12 bases, with 8 bases of the junction left unmatched. The CDR3 contains 13 residues. Germline loops: CDR1 SNHLY, CDR2 FYNNEI. Full variable domain (remainder filled in from reference TRBV2 and TRBJ2-1): EPEVTQTPSHQVTQMGQEVILRCVPISNHLYFYWYRQILGQKVEFLVSFYNNEISEKSEIFDDQFSVERPDGSNFTLKIRSTKLEDSAMYFCASRSSGRPRQFFGPGTRLTVL.

This clonotype was found many times. This chain uses TRBV9 with TRBJ1-6, with D unclear. In germline, CDR1 is SGDLS, CDR2 YYNGEE. Trimming shortened V by 0 bases and J by 9 bases, and 10 bases separated the two germline ends. The CDR3 has 14 residues. CDR3 sequence (DNA): TGTGCCAGCAGCGTAGAGGAAGGTAGTTCACCCCTCCACTTT. As protein: CASSVEEGSSPLHF.

In regard to this clonotype: A much larger clone lies a single base off, so this may be a read error. The V call is TRBV12-3 or TRBV12-4, the J call TRBJ1-1; 7 bases fit TRBD1. J lost 8 bases, V lost 0 bases, and 12 bases had no gene match. CDR3 size: 16 residues. This CDR3 reads CASSLAPGQWATEAFF. DNA for the CDR3: TGTGCCAGCAGTTTAGCACCGGGACAGTGGGCTACCGAAGCTTTCTTT.

This clonotype was seen at least ten times. The V and J genes are TRBV9 and TRBJ2-7; D unresolved. Deletions cut 0 bases from V and 0 bases from J, with 7 bases between. The CDR3 is 14 amino acids. CDR1 and CDR2 (germline): SGDLS, YYNGEE. In DNA, the CDR3 is TGTGCCAGCAGCGTAGGGGCAGACTCCTACGAGCAGTACTTC. It is translated as CASSVGADSYEQYF.

This clonotype has ten or more counts. This rearrangement joins TRBV10-3 to TRBJ2-3; 12 bases are a match to TRBD1. CDR1 and CDR2 (germline): ENHRY, SYGVKD. V lost 6 bases and J lost 0; bases outside the gene matches: 19. CDR3 size: 21 residues. CDR3 sequence (DNA): TGTGCCATCAGCAACCCCACTGAGGGACAGGGGGCGAATCCTAGCACAGATACGCAGTATTTT. Translation: CAISNPTEGQGANPSTDTQYF.

The chain uses TRBV4-1 and TRBJ2-1; 9 nucleotides line up with TRBD2. Germline values: CDR1 MGHRA, CDR2 YSYEKL. This CDR3 contains 17 residues. V dropped 1 base and J dropped 5; count of bases not matched to a gene: 9. This chain's CDR3 is CASSQVVAGAMDNEQFF. DNA of the CDR3: TGCGCCAGCAGCCAAGTCGTAGCGGGAGCGATGGACAATGAGCAGTTCTTC.

This clonotype was seen at least ten times. The rearrangement joins TRBV20-1 to TRBJ2-3, with D possibly being TRBD2 (5 bases). This CDR3 has 15 residues. CDR1 is DFQATT, CDR2 SNEGSKA, per germline (reference sequence). Trimming removed 0 bases at V and 0 bases at J, with 10 bases between. The CDR3 DNA reads TGCAGTGCTAGAGATTATCGGGGAAGCACAGATACGCAGTATTTT. Protein sequence: CSARDYRGSTDTQYF.

Many counts were recorded for this clonotype. This chain uses TRBV5-1 with TRBJ2-3; D is unclear. V lost 2 bases, J lost 0 bases, and 10 bases lay in between. The CDR3 spans 15 residues. Germline lookup yields CDR1 SGHRS and CDR2 YFSETQ. CDR3 protein: CASSFLDSSTDTQYF. In nucleotides, the CDR3 is TGCGCCAGCAGCTTCTTAGACTCTAGCACAGATACGCAGTATTTT. Variable domain in full (rest from reference TRBV5-1 and TRBJ2-3): KAGVTQTPRYLIKTRGQQVTLSCSPISGHRSVSWYQQTPGQGLQFLFEYFSETQRNKGNFPGRFSGRQFSNSRSEMNVSTLELGDSALYLCASSFLDSSTDTQYFGPGTRLTVL.

There are many counts of this clonotype. The chain carries TRBV2 and TRBJ2-3; 7 bases map to TRBD2. The germline gives CDR1 SNHLY, CDR2 FYNNEI. V dropped 3 bases and J dropped 2; count of bases not matched to a gene: 8. The CDR3 runs 16 residues. The CDR3 is CASSDGLAEITDTQYF. The CDR3, as DNA: TGTGCCAGCAGTGATGGGCTAGCGGAGATCACAGATACGCAGTATTTT.